The TCR beta chain described here comes from a study of T cell responses to AZD1222 COVID-19 vaccine (dated by TCRdb to about 2021). In the study overall: TCR sequencing was performed for about 250 trial participants, of whom around 210 were given two doses of AZD1222 and roughly 25 were given two doses of MenACWY control vaccine. Trial participants were enrolled by age into subgroups of 18-55, 56-69 and 70-plus years, and roughly 160, 29 and 62 TCR-sequenced participants, respectively, were included in these subgroups.

Findings and caveats that apply to the study as a whole: Epitopes outside the regions mutated in the B.1.351 and B.1.1.7 variants were reportedly recognized by nearly half of the unique spike-specific TCRs. After two AZD1222 doses, spike-specific TCR breadth and depth were significantly higher than at day 0 and than in MenACWY recipients. Only five to seven AZD1222 recipients were SARS-CoV-2 seropositive at baseline, limiting conclusions about previously exposed vaccinees. The whole spike protein was spanned by vaccine-associated CD4 TCRs, and dominant responses were seen in regions 160-218 and 743-854. Because no day 14 peak-response samples were available, repertoires were characterized only after the peak T cell response. In the small 56-69-year group, the increase in depth fell short of significance, most likely because of low power. Most participants were white British and females outnumbered males, and the authors suggested that clonal diversity may have been underestimated.

As concerns this clone: This clone's antigen is unknown. The sample holds no much larger clone one base away, and base qualities are not on file.

According to the study, the label for this sample's time point signals: about 28 days (+/-7) after the second vaccine dose. AZD1222 recipients whose second dose came at about 4 weeks and those whose second dose came at about 12 weeks were combined into one group, since spike-specific TCR depth and breadth did not differ between the two schedules. Samples from vaccinated people were obtained from the UK trials COV001 and COV002, which included a single-blind randomized controlled phase 2/3 trial of AZD1222 (ChAdOx1 nCoV-19) in healthy adults. For TCRbeta chain sequencing, PBMC samples from trial participants were taken at day 0 and at day 28 after the second dose. According to the germline V gene, CDR1 reads SGDLS and CDR2 reads YYNGEE. The junction shows trimming of 0 bases on V and 4 bases on J, and the gene matches do not reach 2 bases of it. There are 14 amino acids in the CDR3, from cysteine to phenylalanine inclusive. Of the read, only the CDR3 DNA is kept; its 42 bases are in frame from base 1.

The CDR3 regions of human TCRbeta chains were analyzed by immunosequencing. The published analysis was carried out like this. TCRs in the repertoires were matched against a reference library of SARS-CoV-2-specific TCRs that had been generated with the MIRA antigen-specificity platform. Breadth meant the fraction of unique TCRs that were SARS-CoV-2-associated, whereas depth meant the fraction of total T cells that were SARS-CoV-2-associated. Using the MIRA data, each spike-specific TCR was assigned both to the spike region to which the TCR was reactive and to a CD4 or CD8 class. Log10-transformed breadth and depth values were compared by one-way ANOVA with Sidak's multiple comparisons tests. Drawn from immuneACCESS, this table holds only the in-frame rearrangements with V and J called that TCRdb kept. Clones are partly lost; checked studies trace under half to an unresolved V gene and leave the rest unexplained. The V and J calls and the clone size are those of that table, but D and trimming were determined from the DNA. The sample data list 120,000 or so clones, and around 84% of these were observed just once. 15% to 20% of the sample rests with the top ten.

Recombination connected TRBV9 to TRBJ1-2, with 8 bases aligning to TRBD1. This sample comprised peripheral blood, obtained 28 days after the second AZD1222 dose. The origin of this receptor is an adult who received the AZD1222 COVID-19 vaccine. The nucleotide sequence is given as TGTGCCAGCAGCGTAGCTGGACAGGGCTATGGCTACACCTTC. Translated, it gives CASSVAGQGYGYTF.